This T cell receptor (beta chain) was sequenced during a study of control samples from healthy donors and cancer patients. Profiling relied on immunoSEQ multiplex PCR, and the TCRdb table lists in-frame clones only, not all of them. The sample holds some 150,000 clones, about 90% seen once. The sample comprised blood. This TCR was sampled from a man between 18 and 29 years old in good health.

The CDR3 nucleotides are TGCGCCAGCAGCCCAGGGAAGGGGCCAGGAGCCTACGAGCAGTACTTC. Translating gives CASSPGKGPGAYEQYF. The chain couples TRBV4-3 to TRBJ2-7; weak D call: TRBD1 (5 bases). V was pared by 4 bases and J by 2 bases, with 18 bases between. The CDR3 has 16 residues. Germline V gene lookup returns CDR1 LGHNA and CDR2 YSLEER.